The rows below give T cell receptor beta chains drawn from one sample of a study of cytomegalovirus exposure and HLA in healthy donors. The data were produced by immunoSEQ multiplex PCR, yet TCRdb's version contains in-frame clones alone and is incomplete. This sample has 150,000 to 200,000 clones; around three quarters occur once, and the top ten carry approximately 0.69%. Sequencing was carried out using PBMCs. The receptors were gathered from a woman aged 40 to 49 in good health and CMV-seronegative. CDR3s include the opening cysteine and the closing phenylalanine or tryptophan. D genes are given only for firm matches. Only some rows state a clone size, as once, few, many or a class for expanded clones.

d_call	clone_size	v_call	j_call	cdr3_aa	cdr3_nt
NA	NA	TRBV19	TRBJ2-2	CASSSRDIPGELFF	TGTGCCAGTAGTTCCCGGGACATCCCCGGGGAGCTGTTTTTT
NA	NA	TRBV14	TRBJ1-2	CASSQASGYTF	TGTGCCAGCAGTCAAGCCAGTGGCTACACCTTC
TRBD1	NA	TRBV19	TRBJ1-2	CASSIGDRNNYGYTF	TGTGCCAGTAGTATCGGGGACAGGAATAACTATGGCTACACCTTC
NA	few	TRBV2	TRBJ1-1	CASISSPMNTEAFF	TGTGCCAGCATATCAAGCCCAATGAACACTGAAGCTTTCTTT
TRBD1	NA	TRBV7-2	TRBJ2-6	CASSSEIGQGSSGANVLTF	TGTGCCAGCAGCTCGGAAATCGGACAGGGTAGCTCTGGGGCCAACGTCCTGACTTTC
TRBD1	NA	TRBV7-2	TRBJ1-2	CASSFRGHGYTF	TGTGCCAGCAGCTTCAGGGGGCACGGCTACACCTTC
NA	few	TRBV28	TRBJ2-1	CASSIVQVSGIHEQFF	TGTGCCAGCAGTATAGTTCAGGTATCCGGGATCCATGAGCAGTTCTTC
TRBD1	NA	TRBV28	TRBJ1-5	CASSLSPGQGYQPQHF	TGTGCCAGCAGTTTATCGCCGGGACAGGGGTATCAGCCCCAGCATTTT
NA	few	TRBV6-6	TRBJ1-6	CASSYGDRPNSPLHF	TGTGCCAGCAGTTACGGCGACAGACCAAATTCACCCCTCCACTTT
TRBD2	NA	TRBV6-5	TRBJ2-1	CASSRSGNSYNEQFF	TGTGCCAGCAGCAGAAGCGGGAACTCCTACAATGAGCAGTTCTTC
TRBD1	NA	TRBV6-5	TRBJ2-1	CASSDRGLENEQFF	TGTGCCAGCAGTGACAGGGGTCTGGAAAATGAGCAGTTCTTC
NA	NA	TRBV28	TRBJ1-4	CASSLGLAEKLFF	TGTGCCAGCAGTTTAGGCTTGGCTGAAAAACTGTTTTTT
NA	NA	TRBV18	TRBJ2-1	CASSPGGSYNEQFF	TGTGCCAGCTCACCGGGGGGCTCCTACAATGAGCAGTTCTTC
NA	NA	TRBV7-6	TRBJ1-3	CASSSGRITGNTIYF	TGTGCCAGCAGTTCCGGGAGAATAACTGGAAACACCATATATTTT
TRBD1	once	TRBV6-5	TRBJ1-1	CASSWTGGGGAFF	TGTGCCAGCAGTTGGACAGGGGGAGGAGGAGCTTTCTTT
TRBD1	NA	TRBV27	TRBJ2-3	CASFTGTGDGTDTQYF	TGTGCCAGCTTCACCGGGACAGGGGATGGCACAGATACGCAGTATTTT
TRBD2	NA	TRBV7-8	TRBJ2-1	CASSTLAGVSYNEQFF	TGTGCCAGCAGCACACTAGCGGGAGTGTCCTACAATGAGCAGTTCTTC
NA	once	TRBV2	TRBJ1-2	CASLSGGRGFSGYTF	TGTGCCAGCCTTTCGGGGGGCAGGGGCTTTTCAGGCTACACCTTC
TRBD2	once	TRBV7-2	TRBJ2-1	CASSLDGGSSYNEQFF	TGTGCCAGCAGCTTAGACGGCGGGAGCTCCTACAATGAGCAGTTCTTC
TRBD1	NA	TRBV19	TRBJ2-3	CASRETGVDTQYF	TGTGCCAGTAGGGAGACAGGGGTAGATACGCAGTATTTT
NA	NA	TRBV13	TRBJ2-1	CASSLKGERRNEQFF	TGTGCCAGCAGCTTAAAGGGGGAGAGGAGGAATGAGCAGTTCTTC
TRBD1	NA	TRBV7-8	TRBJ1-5	CASSWDRGGQPQHF	TGTGCCAGCAGCTGGGACAGGGGAGGCCAGCCCCAGCATTTT